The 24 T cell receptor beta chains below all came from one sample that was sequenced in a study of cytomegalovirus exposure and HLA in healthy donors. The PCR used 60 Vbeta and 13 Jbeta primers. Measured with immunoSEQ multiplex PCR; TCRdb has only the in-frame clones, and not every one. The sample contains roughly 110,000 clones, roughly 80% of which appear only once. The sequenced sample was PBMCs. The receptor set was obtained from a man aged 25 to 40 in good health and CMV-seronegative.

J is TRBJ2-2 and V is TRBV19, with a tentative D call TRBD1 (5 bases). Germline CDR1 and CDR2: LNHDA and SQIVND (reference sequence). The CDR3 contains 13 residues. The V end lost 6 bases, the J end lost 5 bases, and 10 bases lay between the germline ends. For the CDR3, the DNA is TGTGCCAGTAGGATGTCAGGGACCGGGGAGCTGTTTTTT. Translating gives CASRMSGTGELFF. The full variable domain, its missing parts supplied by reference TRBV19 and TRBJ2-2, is DGGITQSPKYLFRKEGQNVTLSCEQNLNHDAMYWYRQDPGQGLRLIYYSQIVNDFQKGDIAEGYSVSREKKESFPLTVTSAQKNPTAFYLCASRMSGTGELFFGEGSRLTVL.

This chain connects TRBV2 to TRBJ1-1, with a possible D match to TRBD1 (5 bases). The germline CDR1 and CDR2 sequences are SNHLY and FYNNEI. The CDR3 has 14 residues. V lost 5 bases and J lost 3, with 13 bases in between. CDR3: CASSMSRAYTEAFF. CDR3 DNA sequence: TGTGCCAGCAGTATGAGCAGGGCGTACACTGAAGCTTTCTTT. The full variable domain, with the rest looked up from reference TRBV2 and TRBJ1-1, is EPEVTQTPSHQVTQMGQEVILRCVPISNHLYFYWYRQILGQKVEFLVSFYNNEISEKSEIFDDQFSVERPDGSNFTLKIRSTKLEDSAMYFCASSMSRAYTEAFFGQGTRLTVV.

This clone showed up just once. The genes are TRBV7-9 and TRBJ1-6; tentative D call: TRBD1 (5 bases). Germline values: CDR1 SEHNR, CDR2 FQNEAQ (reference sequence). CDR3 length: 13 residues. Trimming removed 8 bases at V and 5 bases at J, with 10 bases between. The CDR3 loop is CASRRGNNSPLHF. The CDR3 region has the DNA TGTGCCAGCCGGCGGGGGAATAATTCACCCCTCCACTTT.

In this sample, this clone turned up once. CDR3 bases: TGTGCCAGCAGCTTATCTCCAGGGGGCTACGAGCAGTACTTC. Translation: CASSLSPGGYEQYF. The chain links TRBV11-2 to TRBJ2-7; TRBD1 agrees at 7 bases. V shed 2 bases and J 3 bases; nucleotides not matched to a gene: 4. Germline CDR1 is SGHAT and CDR2 is FQNNGV. The CDR3 runs 14 residues.

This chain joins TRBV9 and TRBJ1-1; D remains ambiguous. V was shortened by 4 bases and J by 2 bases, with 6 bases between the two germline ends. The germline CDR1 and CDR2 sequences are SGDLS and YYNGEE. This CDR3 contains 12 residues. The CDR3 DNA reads TGTGCCAGCAGCTCGACAAACACTGAAGCTTTCTTT. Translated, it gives CASSSTNTEAFF.

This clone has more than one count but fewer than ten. The chain's CDR3 is CASSEGQDNSPLHF. Here the CDR3 DNA reads TGTGCCAGCAGTGAAGGACAGGATAATTCACCCCTCCACTTT. The chain joins TRBV2 to TRBJ1-6, with D tentatively TRBD1 (6 bases). Germline assignment: CDR1 SNHLY and CDR2 FYNNEI. The V gene lost 1 base and the J gene lost 5 bases, with 6 bases spanning the gap. The CDR3 has 14 residues. Full variable domain (outside the CDR3, taken from reference TRBV2 and TRBJ1-6): EPEVTQTPSHQVTQMGQEVILRCVPISNHLYFYWYRQILGQKVEFLVSFYNNEISEKSEIFDDQFSVERPDGSNFTLKIRSTKLEDSAMYFCASSEGQDNSPLHFGNGTRLTVT.

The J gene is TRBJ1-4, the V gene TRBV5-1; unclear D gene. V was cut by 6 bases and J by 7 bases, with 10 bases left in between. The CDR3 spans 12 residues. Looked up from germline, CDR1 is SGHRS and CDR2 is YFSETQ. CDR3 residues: CASIEGFEKLFF. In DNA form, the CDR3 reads TGCGCCAGCATAGAGGGTTTTGAAAAACTGTTTTTT.

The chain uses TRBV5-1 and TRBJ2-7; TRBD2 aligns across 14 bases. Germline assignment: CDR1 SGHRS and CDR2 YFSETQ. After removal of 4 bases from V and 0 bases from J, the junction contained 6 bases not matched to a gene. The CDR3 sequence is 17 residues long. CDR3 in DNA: TGCGCCAGCAGCCCCGGACTAGCGGGAGGTCTCTCCTACGAGCAGTACTTC. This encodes CASSPGLAGGLSYEQYF.

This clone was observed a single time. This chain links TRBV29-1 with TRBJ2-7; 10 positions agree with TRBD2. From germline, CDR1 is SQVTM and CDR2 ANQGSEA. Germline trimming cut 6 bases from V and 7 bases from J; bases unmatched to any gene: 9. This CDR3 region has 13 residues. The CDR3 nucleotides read TGCAGCGTGAGGACTAGCGGACCCGGGGAGCAGTACTTC. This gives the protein CSVRTSGPGEQYF.

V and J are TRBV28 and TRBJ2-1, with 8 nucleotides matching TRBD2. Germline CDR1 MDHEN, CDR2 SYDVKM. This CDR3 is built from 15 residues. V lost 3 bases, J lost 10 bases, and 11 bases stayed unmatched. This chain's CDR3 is CASSFGGSGMMEQFF. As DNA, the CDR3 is TGTGCCAGCAGTTTCGGGGGTAGCGGGATGATGGAGCAGTTCTTC.

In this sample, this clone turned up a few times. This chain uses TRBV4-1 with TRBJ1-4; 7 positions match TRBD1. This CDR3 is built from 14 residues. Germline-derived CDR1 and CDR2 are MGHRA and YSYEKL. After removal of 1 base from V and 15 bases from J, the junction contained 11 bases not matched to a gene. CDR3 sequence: CASSQADRVSVLFF. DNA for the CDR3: TGCGCCAGCAGCCAAGCCGACAGGGTTTCTGTATTGTTTTTT.

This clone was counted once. The CDR3 spells CASAGLAGSYEQYF. The CDR3 coding sequence is TGTGCCTCCGCAGGCCTAGCGGGTTCCTACGAGCAGTACTTC. The chain carries TRBV6-1 and TRBJ2-7, with TRBD2 identical over 8 bases. The CDR3 has 14 residues. Germline-derived CDR1 and CDR2 are MNHNS and SASEGT. After removal of 11 bases from V and 1 base from J, the junction contained 10 bases not matched to a gene.

CDR3 sequence (DNA): TGTGCCAGCACTCCCGGGGGGCCGCCCAAAAACATTCAGTACTTC. Its translation: CASTPGGPPKNIQYF. The chain recombines TRBV11-2 with TRBJ2-4; a possible D gene is TRBD2 (7 bases). The ends were cut back, 7 bases at V and 2 bases at J, with 15 bases in the middle. CDR3 length: 15 amino acids. Germline V gene lookup returns CDR1 SGHAT and CDR2 FQNNGV.

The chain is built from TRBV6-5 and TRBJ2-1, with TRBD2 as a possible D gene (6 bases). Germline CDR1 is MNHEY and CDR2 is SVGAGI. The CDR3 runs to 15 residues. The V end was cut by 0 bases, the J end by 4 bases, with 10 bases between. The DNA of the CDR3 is TGTGCCAGCAGTTACTCCGGGCGGGATTACAATGAGCAGTTCTTC. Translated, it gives CASSYSGRDYNEQFF.

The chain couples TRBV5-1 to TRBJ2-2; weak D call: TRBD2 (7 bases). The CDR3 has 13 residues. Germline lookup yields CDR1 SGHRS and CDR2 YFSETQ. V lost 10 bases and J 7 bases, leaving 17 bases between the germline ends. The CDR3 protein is CASGGLGVGELFF. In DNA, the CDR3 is TGCGCCTCCGGGGGGCTAGGCGTCGGGGAGCTGTTTTTT.

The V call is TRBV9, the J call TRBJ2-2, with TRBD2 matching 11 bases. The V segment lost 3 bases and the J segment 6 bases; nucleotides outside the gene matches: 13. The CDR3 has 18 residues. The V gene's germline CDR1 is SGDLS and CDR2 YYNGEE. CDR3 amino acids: CASSGITGTSGSSGELFF. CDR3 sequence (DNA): TGTGCCAGCAGCGGGATCACCGGGACTAGCGGATCCTCCGGGGAGCTGTTTTTT.

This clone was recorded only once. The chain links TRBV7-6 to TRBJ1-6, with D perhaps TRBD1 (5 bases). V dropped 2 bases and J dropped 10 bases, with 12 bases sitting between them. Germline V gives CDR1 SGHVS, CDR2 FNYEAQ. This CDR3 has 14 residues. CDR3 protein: CASSLTGGRSPLHF. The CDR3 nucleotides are TGTGCCAGCAGCTTAACGGGGGGTCGGTCACCCCTCCACTTT.

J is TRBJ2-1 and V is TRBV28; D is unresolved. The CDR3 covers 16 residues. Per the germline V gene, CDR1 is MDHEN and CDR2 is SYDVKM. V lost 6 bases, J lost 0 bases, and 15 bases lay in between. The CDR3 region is CASRYEISSSYNEQFF. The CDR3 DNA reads TGTGCCAGCAGGTACGAGATTTCGAGCTCCTACAATGAGCAGTTCTTC.

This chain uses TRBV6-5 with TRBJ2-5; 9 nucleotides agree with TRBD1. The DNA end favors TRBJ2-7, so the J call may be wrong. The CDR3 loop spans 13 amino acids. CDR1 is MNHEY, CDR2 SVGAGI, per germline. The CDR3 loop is CASSSGQGYEQYF. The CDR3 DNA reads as TGTGCCAGCAGCTCGGGACAGGGTTACGAGCAGTACTTC.

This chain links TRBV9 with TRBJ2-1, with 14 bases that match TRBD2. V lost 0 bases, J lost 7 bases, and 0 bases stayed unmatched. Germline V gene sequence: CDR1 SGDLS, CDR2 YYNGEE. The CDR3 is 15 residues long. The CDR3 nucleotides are TGTGCCAGCAGCGTAGGGACTAGCGGGAGGAATGAGCAGTTCTTC. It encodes CASSVGTSGRNEQFF.

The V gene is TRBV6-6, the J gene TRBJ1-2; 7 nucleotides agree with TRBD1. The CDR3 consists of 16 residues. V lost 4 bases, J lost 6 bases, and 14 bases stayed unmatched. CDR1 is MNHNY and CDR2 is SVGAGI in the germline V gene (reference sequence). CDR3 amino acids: CASSLTADRTLDGYTF. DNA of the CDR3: TGTGCCAGCAGTTTGACAGCGGACAGGACCCTGGATGGCTACACCTTC.

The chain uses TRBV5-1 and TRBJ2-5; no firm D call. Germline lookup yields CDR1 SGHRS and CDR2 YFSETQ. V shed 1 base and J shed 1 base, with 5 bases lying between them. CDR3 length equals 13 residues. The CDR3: CASSLNGQETQYF. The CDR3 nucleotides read TGCGCCAGCAGCTTGAACGGCCAAGAGACCCAGTACTTC.

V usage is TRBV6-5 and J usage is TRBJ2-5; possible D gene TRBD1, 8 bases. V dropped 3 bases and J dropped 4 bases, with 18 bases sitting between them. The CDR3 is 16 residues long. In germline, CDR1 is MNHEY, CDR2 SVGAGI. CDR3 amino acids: CASSYGVQGGLETQYF. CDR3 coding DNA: TGTGCCAGCAGTTATGGGGTACAGGGGGGGCTAGAGACCCAGTACTTC.

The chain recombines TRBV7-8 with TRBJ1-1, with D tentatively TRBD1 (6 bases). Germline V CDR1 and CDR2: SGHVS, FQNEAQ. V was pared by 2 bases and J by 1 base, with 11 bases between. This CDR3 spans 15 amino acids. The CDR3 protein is CASSLSTGTNTEAFF. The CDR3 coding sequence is TGTGCCAGCAGCTTATCCACAGGGACGAACACTGAAGCTTTCTTT.